Listed below are T cell receptor beta chains from one sample, sequenced in a study of blood T cell repertoires in COVID-19. The table came from immunoSEQ multiplex PCR; TCRdb's copy has only in-frame clones and leaves some out. The top ten clones hold roughly 2.4% of a sample with roughly 150,000 clones, 85% to 90% of them seen once. The sequencing input was peripheral blood. The source is an elderly woman with COVID-19, enrolled during active disease. Both conserved end residues are part of each CDR3. Expanded clones are given a class, and other clones once, few, many or no size at all.

v_gene	abundance	j_gene	CDR3aa
TRBV5-1	.	TRBJ2-7	CASSFSGTGGAEQYF
TRBV28	.	TRBJ1-4	CASSPGISGEKLFF
TRBV7-2	.	TRBJ2-3	CASSLIRTSGSTDTQYF
TRBV6-6	.	TRBJ2-7	CASSSVDRASYEQYF
TRBV2	.	TRBJ2-1	CASRPLRGSYNEQFF
TRBV14	.	TRBJ2-1	CASSQPSRGALSSYNEQFF
TRBV6-2/TRBV6-3	.	TRBJ2-7	CASSHQGANEQYF
TRBV6-5	.	TRBJ1-5	CASSTQTGDNQPQHF
TRBV4-2	.	TRBJ2-7	CASSPQGGPGQGPYEQYF
TRBV11-2	.	TRBJ1-3	CASSPQGAPGNTIYF
TRBV24-1	.	TRBJ2-2	CATSGPLTGVPNTGELFF
TRBV7-6	.	TRBJ2-3	CASSLGPSGYRGDTQYF
TRBV7-9	.	TRBJ2-1	CASSSWQGVDGDEQFF
TRBV7-9	.	TRBJ2-7	CASSTPGRLGEQYF
TRBV24-1	once	TRBJ1-2	CATSATSFGYTF
TRBV20-1	.	TRBJ2-5	CSASSPGEAVMETQYF
TRBV18	.	TRBJ1-5	CASSGGYSNQPQHF
TRBV27	.	TRBJ1-4	CASHRGGPNEKLFF
TRBV11-3	.	TRBJ1-1	CASSLLRDRGPSLGYTEAFF
TRBV11-2	.	TRBJ2-5	CASSLGGIGNQETQYF
TRBV7-3	.	TRBJ2-7	CASSLMGGVPSYEQYF
TRBV6-5	.	TRBJ2-7	CASSYSGFRGSYEQYF
TRBV4-2	.	TRBJ2-1	CASSPDPGLAEQFF
TRBV7-8	.	TRBJ1-1	CASSLIVTVEAFF
TRBV15	.	TRBJ2-5	CATSSRRAGETQYF
TRBV28	.	TRBJ1-1	CASSFPEPTGRNTEAFF
TRBV5-1	.	TRBJ2-5	CASSLEGQGGETQYF
TRBV28	.	TRBJ1-2	CASSLWRQGGNHGYTF
TRBV9	once	TRBJ2-5	CASSVQAGGETQYF
TRBV11-2	.	TRBJ2-1	CASSLNELPASGINEQFF
TRBV5-1	once	TRBJ2-1	CASSSVPQSRTGTYNEQFF
TRBV5-6	.	TRBJ2-7	CASIPSGRAGEQYF
TRBV5-1	few	TRBJ2-2	CASSIAGGPTGELFF
TRBV6-2/TRBV6-3	.	TRBJ2-1	CASSLRGQGSYNEQFF
TRBV5-6	.	TRBJ1-1	CASSRPGGNTEAFF
TRBV6-6	.	TRBJ1-4	CASSLPGTGGEKLFF
TRBV11-2	few	TRBJ2-3	CASSLGTGGMGADTQYF
TRBV2	.	TRBJ1-5	CASSVGGSSNQPQHF
TRBV7-9	.	TRBJ1-6	CASSRRGSPLHF
TRBV28	.	TRBJ2-7	CASSPGHLTYEQYF
TRBV10-3	.	TRBJ2-7	CAMGQILYEQYF
TRBV5-1	.	TRBJ2-3	CASSSGTVTDTQYF
TRBV19	.	TRBJ1-5	CASSIGGGGRVSNQPQHF
TRBV4-1	.	TRBJ1-4	CASSPKTGTEKLFF
TRBV5-8	.	TRBJ1-1	CASSSTSGVTEAFF
TRBV7-8	once	TRBJ1-2	CASSFAGFGYGYTF
TRBV6-2/TRBV6-3	.	TRBJ2-7	CASSPWGDDKRGSYEQYF
TRBV5-5	.	TRBJ2-1	CASSWDYGGNEQFF
TRBV7-2	.	TRBJ2-1	CASSLIGGTGGNEQFF
TRBV5-1	.	TRBJ2-7	CASSWGSGADEQYF